This T cell receptor (beta chain) appears in the sequencing data of a study of cytomegalovirus exposure and HLA in healthy donors. The PCR had 60 Vbeta and 13 Jbeta primers. Generated by immunoSEQ multiplex PCR, the TCRdb table keeps only in-frame clones and is missing some. This table holds about 200,000 clones, over 70% found once. Regarding the study as a whole: After further analysis at a later stage, around 17,000 TCR beta sequences were associated with HLA alleles at 0.05 false discovery rate. In a later analysis, V- and J-gene trimming of beta chains associated with a DCLRE1C missense variant, replicated independently. A later analysis reported that several of the most significant clusters appeared to be linked to common viral pathogens, among them Epstein-Barr virus.

Germline loops: CDR1 WNHNN, CDR2 SYGVQD (reference sequence). The CDR3 extends over 14 amino acids. Trimming took 5 bases from V and 8 from J; bases not matched to a gene: 6. As concerns this clone: No antigen is known for it.

Sample: PBMCs. The sequence was obtained from a man in his forties or fifties in good health and CMV-seropositive. The rearrangement joins TRBV10-1 to TRBJ2-1, with TRBD2 identical over 10 bases. The chain's CDR3 is CASSLAGDLYEQFF. Written as DNA, the CDR3 is TGCGCCAGCAGTCTAGCGGGAGATTTGTATGAGCAGTTCTTC.